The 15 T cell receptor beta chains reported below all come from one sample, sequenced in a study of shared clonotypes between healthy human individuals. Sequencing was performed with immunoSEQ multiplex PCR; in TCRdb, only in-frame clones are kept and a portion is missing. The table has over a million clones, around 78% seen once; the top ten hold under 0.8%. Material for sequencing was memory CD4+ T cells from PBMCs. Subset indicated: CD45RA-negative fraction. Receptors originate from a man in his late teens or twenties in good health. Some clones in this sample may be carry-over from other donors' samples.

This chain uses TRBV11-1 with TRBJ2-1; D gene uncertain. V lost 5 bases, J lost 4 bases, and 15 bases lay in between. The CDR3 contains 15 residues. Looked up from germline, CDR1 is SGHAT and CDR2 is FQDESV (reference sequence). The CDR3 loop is CASSLVLWGYNEQFF. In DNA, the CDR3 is TGTGCCAGCAGCCTCGTGTTGTGGGGATACAATGAGCAGTTCTTC.

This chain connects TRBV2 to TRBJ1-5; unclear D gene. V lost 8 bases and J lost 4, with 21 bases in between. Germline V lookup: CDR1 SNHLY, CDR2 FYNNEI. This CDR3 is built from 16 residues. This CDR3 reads CASSPDSVHNNQPQHF. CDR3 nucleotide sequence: TGTGCCAGCTCTCCCGATTCGGTTCATAATAATCAGCCCCAGCATTTT. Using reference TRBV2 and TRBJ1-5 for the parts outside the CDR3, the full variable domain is EPEVTQTPSHQVTQMGQEVILRCVPISNHLYFYWYRQILGQKVEFLVSFYNNEISEKSEIFDDQFSVERPDGSNFTLKIRSTKLEDSAMYFCASSPDSVHNNQPQHFGDGTRLSIL.

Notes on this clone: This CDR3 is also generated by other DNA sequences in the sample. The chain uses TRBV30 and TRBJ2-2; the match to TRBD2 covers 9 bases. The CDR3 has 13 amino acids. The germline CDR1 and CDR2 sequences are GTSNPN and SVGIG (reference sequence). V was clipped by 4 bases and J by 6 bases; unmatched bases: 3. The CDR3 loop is CAWKAGGAGELFF. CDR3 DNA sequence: TGTGCCTGGAAAGCGGGGGGTGCCGGGGAGCTGTTTTTT.

CDR3 sequence: CASPGLAIFYNEQFF. The DNA of the CDR3 is TGTGCCAGCCCGGGACTAGCGATATTTTACAATGAGCAGTTCTTC. The rearrangement uses TRBV6-6 and TRBJ2-1, with TRBD2 identical over 10 bases. V lost 8 bases, J lost 4 bases, and 8 bases stayed unmatched. CDR1 and CDR2 (germline): MNHNY, SVGAGI (reference sequence). The CDR3 contains 15 residues.

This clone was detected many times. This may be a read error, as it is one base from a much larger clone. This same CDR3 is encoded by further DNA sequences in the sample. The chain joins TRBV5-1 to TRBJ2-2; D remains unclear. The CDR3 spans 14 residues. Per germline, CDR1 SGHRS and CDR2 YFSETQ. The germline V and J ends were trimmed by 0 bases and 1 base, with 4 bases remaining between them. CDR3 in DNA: TGCGCCAGCAGCTTGGGCGGGAACACCGGGGAGCTGTTTTTT. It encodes CASSLGGNTGELFF.

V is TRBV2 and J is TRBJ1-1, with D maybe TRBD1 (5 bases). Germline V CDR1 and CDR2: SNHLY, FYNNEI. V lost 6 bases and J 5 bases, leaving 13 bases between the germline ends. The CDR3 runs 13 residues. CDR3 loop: CASSPAGGTEAFF. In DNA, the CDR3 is TGTGCCAGCAGCCCCGCGGGGGGGACTGAAGCTTTCTTT.

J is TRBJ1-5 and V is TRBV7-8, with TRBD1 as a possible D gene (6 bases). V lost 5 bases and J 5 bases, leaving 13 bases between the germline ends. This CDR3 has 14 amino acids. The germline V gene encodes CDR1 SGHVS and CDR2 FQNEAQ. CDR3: CASSANRGDQPQHF. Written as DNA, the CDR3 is TGTGCCAGCAGCGCTAATAGGGGGGATCAGCCCCAGCATTTT. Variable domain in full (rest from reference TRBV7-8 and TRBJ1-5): GAGVSQSPRYKVAKRGQDVALRCDPISGHVSLFWYQQALGQGPEFLTYFQNEAQLDKSGLPSDRFFAERPEGSVSTLKIQRTQQEDSAVYLCASSANRGDQPQHFGDGTRLSIL.

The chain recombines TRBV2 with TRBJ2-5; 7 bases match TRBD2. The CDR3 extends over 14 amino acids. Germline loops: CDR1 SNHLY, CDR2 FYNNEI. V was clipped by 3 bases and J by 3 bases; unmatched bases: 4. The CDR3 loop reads CASSESSGEETQYF. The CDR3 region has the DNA TGTGCCAGCAGTGAGTCTAGCGGCGAAGAGACCCAGTACTTC.

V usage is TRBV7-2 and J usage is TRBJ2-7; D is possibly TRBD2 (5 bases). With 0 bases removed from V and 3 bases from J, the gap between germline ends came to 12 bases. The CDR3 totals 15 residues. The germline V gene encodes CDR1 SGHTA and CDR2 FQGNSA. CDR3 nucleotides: TGTGCCAGCAGCTTAGCGGGCGGGCCGATCTACGAGCAGTACTTC. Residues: CASSLAGGPIYEQYF. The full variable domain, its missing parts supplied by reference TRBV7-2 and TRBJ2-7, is GAGVSQSPSNKVTEKGKDVELRCDPISGHTALYWYRQSLGQGLEFLIYFQGNSAPDKSGLPSDRFSAERTGGSVSTLTIQRTQQEDSAVYLCASSLAGGPIYEQYFGPGTRLTVT.

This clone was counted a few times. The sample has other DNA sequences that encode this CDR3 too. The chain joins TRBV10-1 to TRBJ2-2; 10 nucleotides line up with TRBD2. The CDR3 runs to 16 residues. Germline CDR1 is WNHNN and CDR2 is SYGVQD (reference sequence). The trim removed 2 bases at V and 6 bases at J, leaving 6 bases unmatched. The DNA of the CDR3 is TGCGCCAGCAGTGAGGGGCTAGCGGGAGTGGCCGGGGAGCTGTTTTTT. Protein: CASSEGLAGVAGELFF.

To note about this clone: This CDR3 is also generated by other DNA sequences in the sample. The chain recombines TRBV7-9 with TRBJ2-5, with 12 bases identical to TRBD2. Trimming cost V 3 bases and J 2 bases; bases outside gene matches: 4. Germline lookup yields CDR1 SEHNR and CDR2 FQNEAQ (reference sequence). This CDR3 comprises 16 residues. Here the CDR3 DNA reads TGTGCCAGCAGCTTGGCACTAGCGGGAGGACAAGAGACCCAGTACTTC. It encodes CASSLALAGGQETQYF. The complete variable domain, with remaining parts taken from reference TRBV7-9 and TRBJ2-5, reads DTGVSQNPRHKITKRGQNVTFRCDPISEHNRLYWYRQTLGQGPEFLTYFQNEAQLEKSRLLSDRFSAERPKGSFSTLEIQRTEQGDSAMYLCASSLALAGGQETQYFGPGTRLLVL.

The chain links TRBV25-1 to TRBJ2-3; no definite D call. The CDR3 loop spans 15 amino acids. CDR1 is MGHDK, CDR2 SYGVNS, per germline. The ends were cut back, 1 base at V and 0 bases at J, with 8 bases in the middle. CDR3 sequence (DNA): TGTGCCAGCAGTGAATCTCAGAAAAGCACAGATACGCAGTATTTT. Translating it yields CASSESQKSTDTQYF.

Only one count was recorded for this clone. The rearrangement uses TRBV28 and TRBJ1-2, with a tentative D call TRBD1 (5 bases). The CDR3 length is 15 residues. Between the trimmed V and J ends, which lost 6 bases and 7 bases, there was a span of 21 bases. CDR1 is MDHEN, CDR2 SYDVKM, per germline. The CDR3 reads CASSPVVAGASGYTF. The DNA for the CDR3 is TGTGCCAGCAGCCCCGTGGTAGCCGGGGCGAGTGGCTACACCTTC.

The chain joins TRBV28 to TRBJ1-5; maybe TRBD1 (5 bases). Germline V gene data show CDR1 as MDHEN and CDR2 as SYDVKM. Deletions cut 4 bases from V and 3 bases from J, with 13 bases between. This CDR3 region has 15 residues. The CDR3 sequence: CASSSDRTNNQPQHF. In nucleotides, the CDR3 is TGTGCCAGCAGTTCCGACAGAACCAACAATCAGCCCCAGCATTTT.

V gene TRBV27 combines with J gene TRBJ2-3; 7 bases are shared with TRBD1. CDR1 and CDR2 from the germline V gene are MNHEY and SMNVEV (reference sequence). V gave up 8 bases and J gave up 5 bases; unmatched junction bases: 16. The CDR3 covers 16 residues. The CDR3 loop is CASLPRGQKWVDTQYF. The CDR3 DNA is TGTGCCAGCTTACCACGGGGACAGAAATGGGTAGATACGCAGTATTTT.